The 13 T cell receptor beta chains presented below share a single source sample, sequenced in a study of blood T cells in healthy people across ages. A sample-barcoded 5' primer and a J-beta primer mix were used in a second PCR of roughly 7 to 11 cycles. TCRdb recomputed calls from the 5' RACE reads with MiXCR, one row per CDR3 protein. Among 1 million or so distinct CDR3 sequences listed, around 27% were seen once. This sample also appeared in a second study, on T cells of mothers and their children.

Specimen: blood. The receptors were gathered from a girl aged 2-10 years in good health.

The chain is built from TRBV7-2 and TRBJ2-2; tentatively, D is TRBD1 (5 bases). V shed 4 bases and J shed 0 bases, with 15 bases lying between them. The length of the CDR3 is 17 residues. In germline, CDR1 is SGHTA, CDR2 FQGNSA. The CDR3 loop reads CASSSRRRVSNTGELFF. DNA for the CDR3: TGTGCCAGCAGCTCTAGGCGCAGGGTCTCGAACACCGGGGAGCTGTTTTTT.

This clonotype has a single count. The rearrangement joins TRBV15 to TRBJ2-7, with TRBD2 identical over 11 bases. Trimming at V came to 1 base and at J to 3 bases, leaving 2 bases not matched to a gene. Germline CDR1 LNHNV, CDR2 YYDKDF (reference sequence). This CDR3 is 15 amino acids long. The CDR3 loop is CATSRATSGSYEQYF. The CDR3 DNA reads TGTGCCACCAGCAGAGCAACTAGCGGGAGCTACGAGCAGTACTTC.

This clonotype was seen only a few times. CDR3 sequence: CSVEGSAFF. The DNA of the CDR3 is TGCAGCGTTGAAGGTTCAGCTTTCTTT. This sequence joins TRBV29-1 and TRBJ1-1, with unresolved D. V was cut by 1 base and J by 10 bases, with 4 bases left in between. This CDR3 has 9 amino acids. Germline loops: CDR1 SQVTM, CDR2 ANQGSEA.

This clonotype has more than one count but fewer than ten. The chain couples TRBV29-1 to TRBJ2-2, with D perhaps TRBD1 (5 bases). The germline V gene encodes CDR1 SQVTM and CDR2 ANQGSEA. CDR3 length equals 14 residues. Trimming left V 4 bases short and J 0 bases short, with 9 bases between. The CDR3 loop reads CSVGGRANTGELFF. CDR3 in DNA: TGCAGCGTTGGAGGCAGGGCGAACACCGGGGAGCTGTTTTTT.

This clonotype was detected a few times. This chain links TRBV6-1 with TRBJ1-1; D call uncertain. The CDR3 extends over 17 amino acids. The ends were cut back, 2 bases at V and 0 bases at J, with 16 bases in the middle. From germline, CDR1 is MNHNS and CDR2 SASEGT. This CDR3 reads CASSEIVGSYMNTEAFF. The CDR3 nucleotides are TGTGCCAGCAGTGAAATTGTTGGGAGTTACATGAACACTGAAGCTTTCTTT.

This clonotype was seen a few times. The chain combines TRBV12-3 or TRBV12-4 with TRBJ2-5; TRBD1 matches 7 bases. The CDR3 extends over 14 amino acids. V lost 3 bases to trimming and J lost 5 bases; unmatched junction nucleotides: 6. In DNA, the CDR3 is TGTGCCAGCAGTTTGAAGGGGGCGACGGAGACCCAGTACTTC. Amino acids: CASSLKGATETQYF.

V gene TRBV24-1 combines with J gene TRBJ2-5, with D possibly being TRBD1 (6 bases). The CDR3 is 14 amino acids. Between the trimmed V and J ends, which lost 4 bases and 4 bases, there was a span of 12 bases. Germline V gives CDR1 KGHDR, CDR2 SFDVKD. The CDR3 loop reads CATSETGHTETQYF. CDR3 nucleotide sequence: TGTGCCACCAGTGAGACGGGACATACAGAGACCCAGTACTTC.

The V gene is TRBV11-2, the J gene TRBJ2-1; TRBD2 agrees at 10 bases. The V gene's germline CDR1 is SGHAT and CDR2 FQNNGV. The CDR3 totals 15 residues. After removal of 5 bases from V and 4 bases from J, the junction contained 5 bases not matched to a gene. CDR3: CASSPLTSGYNEQFF. The CDR3 nucleotides are TGTGCCAGCAGCCCCTTGACTAGCGGGTACAATGAGCAGTTCTTC. Supplemented by reference TRBV11-2 and TRBJ2-1, the full variable domain reads EAGVAQSPRYKIIEKRQSVAFWCNPISGHATLYWYQQILGQGPKLLIQFQNNGVVDDSQLPKDRFSAERLKGVDSTLKIQPAKLEDSAVYLCASSPLTSGYNEQFFGPGTRLTVL.

V usage is TRBV20-1 and J usage is TRBJ2-1; 9 bases match TRBD2. This CDR3 region has 15 residues. Germline V lookup: CDR1 DFQATT, CDR2 SNEGSKA (reference sequence). V lost 1 base, J lost 9 bases, and 10 bases stayed unmatched. Written as DNA, the CDR3 is TGCAGTGCTAGAGTGAGCGGCGGGGGGGCCAGTGAGCAGTTCTTC. It yields the protein CSARVSGGGASEQFF.

This clonotype was found a few times. The rearrangement links TRBV9 to TRBJ2-7; 10 bases align to TRBD1. Germline V lookup: CDR1 SGDLS, CDR2 YYNGEE. V was clipped by 0 bases and J by 3 bases; unmatched bases: 6. The CDR3 runs to 16 residues. The CDR3 reads CASSVGGQGVIYEQYF. The CDR3 DNA follows: TGTGCCAGCAGCGTAGGCGGACAGGGGGTTATCTACGAGCAGTACTTC. Variable domain in full (rest from reference TRBV9 and TRBJ2-7): DSGVTQTPKHLITATGQRVTLRCSPRSGDLSVYWYQQSLDQGLQFLIQYYNGEERAKGNILERFSAQQFPDLHSELNLSSLELGDSALYFCASSVGGQGVIYEQYFGPGTRLTVT.

This sequence joins TRBV28 and TRBJ2-2, with 8 bases identical to TRBD2. The CDR3 length is 16 residues. Germline V gene sequence: CDR1 MDHEN, CDR2 SYDVKM. After removal of 4 bases from V and 5 bases from J, the junction contained 9 bases not matched to a gene. This CDR3 is CASSYTGGPRTGELFF. CDR3 nucleotide sequence: TGTGCCAGCAGTTATACGGGAGGGCCTCGAACCGGGGAGCTGTTTTTT.

This clonotype was picked up many times. The chain has TRBV7-2 and TRBJ2-1; D possibly corresponds to TRBD2 (6 bases). Per the germline V gene, CDR1 is SGHTA and CDR2 is FQGNSA. CDR3 length: 15 residues. V was cut by 2 bases and J by 6 bases, with 14 bases left in between. The CDR3 sequence is CASSLTWGVRNEQFF. The CDR3 DNA is TGTGCCAGCAGCTTAACTTGGGGGGTTCGCAATGAGCAGTTCTTC.

This clonotype was seen a single time. J is TRBJ2-3 and V is TRBV10-2; no clear D gene. Between the trimmed V and J ends, which lost 11 bases and 2 bases, there was a span of 14 bases. The CDR3 loop spans 13 amino acids. Germline loops: CDR1 WSHSY, CDR2 SAAADI. In nucleotides, the CDR3 is TGCGCCCGTTCTAGAGGCTCCACAGATACGCAGTATTTT. Its protein product is CARSRGSTDTQYF.